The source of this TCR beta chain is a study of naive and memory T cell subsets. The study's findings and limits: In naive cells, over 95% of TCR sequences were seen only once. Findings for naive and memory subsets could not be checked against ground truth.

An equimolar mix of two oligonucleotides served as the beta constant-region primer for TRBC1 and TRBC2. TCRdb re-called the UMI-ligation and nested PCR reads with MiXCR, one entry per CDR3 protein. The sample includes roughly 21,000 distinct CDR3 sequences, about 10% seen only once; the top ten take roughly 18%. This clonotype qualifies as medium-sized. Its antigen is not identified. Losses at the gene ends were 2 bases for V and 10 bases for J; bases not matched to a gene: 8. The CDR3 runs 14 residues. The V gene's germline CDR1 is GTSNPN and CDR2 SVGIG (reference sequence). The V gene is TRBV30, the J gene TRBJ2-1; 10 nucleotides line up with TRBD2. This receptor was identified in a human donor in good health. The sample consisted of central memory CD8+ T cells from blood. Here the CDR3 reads CAWSPGLARKEQFF. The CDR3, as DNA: TGTGCCTGGAGTCCGGGACTAGCGAGAAAAGAGCAGTTCTTC.